What follows are 20 T cell receptor beta chains derived from one specimen sequenced in a study of OX40 agonist ivuxolimab in advanced cancers. Clones were read by immunoSEQ multiplex PCR, and TCRdb kept only the in-frame ones, dropping some. The sample shows roughly 61,000 clones, 90% of them seen only once. This specimen consisted of CD4+ or CD8+ T cells sorted from blood, obtained in a trial of the OX40 agonist ivuxolimab. The origin of the receptors is an adult with an advanced solid tumor such as melanoma, head and neck, liver or kidney cancer.

V is TRBV29-1 and J is TRBJ2-6, with D unresolved. The CDR3 is 16 amino acids. The V and J ends lost 4 bases and 0 bases respectively, with 13 bases between them. Germline V gives CDR1 SQVTM, CDR2 ANQGSEA. CDR3 in DNA: TGCAGCGTTGTTGGCGCAGGTAACTCTGGGGCCAACGTCCTGACTTTC. Its protein is CSVVGAGNSGANVLTF.

The J gene is TRBJ1-5, the V gene TRBV9; possible D gene TRBD1, 6 bases. This CDR3 comprises 16 residues. The V and J ends lost 0 bases and 7 bases respectively, with 17 bases between them. Germline lookup yields CDR1 SGDLS and CDR2 YYNGEE. CDR3 DNA sequence: TGTGCCAGCAGCGTAGACGAAACAGGGCTTGGGCAGCCCCAGCATTTT. It is translated as CASSVDETGLGQPQHF.

V and J are TRBV6-5 and TRBJ2-2, with D unresolved. The germline gives CDR1 MNHEY, CDR2 SVGAGI. The CDR3 is 14 amino acids. The V end lost 2 bases, the J end lost 4 bases, and 8 bases lay between the germline ends. The CDR3 DNA follows: TGTGCCAGCAGTTACCGCATTCCCACCGGGGAGCTGTTTTTT. Amino acid sequence: CASSYRIPTGELFF.

V is TRBV29-1 and J is TRBJ2-1; the D gene is possibly TRBD2 (5 bases). Trimming pared 8 bases from V and 4 bases from J, leaving 12 bases between. The length of the CDR3 is 12 residues. Germline CDR1 SQVTM, CDR2 ANQGSEA. The CDR3 sequence is CSSSSGYNEQFF. The CDR3 region has the DNA TGCAGCTCCTCCTCGGGGTACAATGAGCAGTTCTTC.

The genes are TRBV11-3 and TRBJ2-1, with 13 bases identical to TRBD2. V was pared by 5 bases and J by 8 bases, with 9 bases of the junction left unmatched. The CDR3 loop spans 16 amino acids. Germline lookup yields CDR1 SGHNT and CDR2 YENEEA. As DNA, the CDR3 is TGTGCCAGCAGCCCTGGGACTAGCGGGACTAGCGATGAGCAGTTCTTC. This codes for CASSPGTSGTSDEQFF.

The chain recombines TRBV19 with TRBJ1-1; possibly TRBD1 for D (5 bases). Germline CDR1 reads LNHDA; CDR2 reads SQIVND (reference sequence). Trimming pared 10 bases from V and 2 bases from J, leaving 23 bases between. The CDR3 extends over 16 amino acids. The CDR3 nucleotides are TGTGCCACCAGGAGGGGAACGAGTCGGCCTAACACTGAAGCTTTCTTT. As protein: CATRRGTSRPNTEAFF.

The chain combines TRBV5-6 with TRBJ1-1, with D tentatively TRBD1 (5 bases). V was shortened by 4 bases and J by 3 bases, with 16 bases between the two germline ends. The CDR3 has 15 residues. Germline loops: CDR1 SGHDT, CDR2 YYEEEE. The CDR3 loop reads CASSRGPIGDTEAFF. The DNA of the CDR3 is TGTGCCAGCAGCCGGGGCCCCATTGGCGACACTGAAGCTTTCTTT.

The chain links TRBV9 to TRBJ1-1; D is uncertain. Germline values: CDR1 SGDLS, CDR2 YYNGEE. The CDR3 contains 14 residues. Trimming took off 3 bases at V and 1 base at J, with 10 bases between the two ends. The CDR3 is CASSATPENTEAFF. CDR3 in DNA: TGTGCCAGCAGCGCAACCCCGGAGAACACTGAAGCTTTCTTT.

The chain couples TRBV28 to TRBJ1-1; D not certain. This CDR3 comprises 15 residues. The ends were cut back, 5 bases at V and 0 bases at J, with 13 bases in the middle. Germline loops: CDR1 MDHEN, CDR2 SYDVKM. CDR3 nucleotides: TGTGCCAGCAGTATTCTGGGTCACATGAACACTGAAGCTTTCTTT. Protein sequence: CASSILGHMNTEAFF.

This clone was observed once. The rearrangement joins TRBV7-2 to TRBJ2-1, with no clear D. This CDR3 is built from 15 residues. The V gene's germline CDR1 is SGHTA and CDR2 FQGNSA. The ends were cut back, 4 bases at V and 3 bases at J, with 13 bases in the middle. CDR3 amino acids: CASSSTWVGYNEQFF. In DNA form, the CDR3 reads TGTGCCAGCAGCTCCACCTGGGTTGGCTACAATGAGCAGTTCTTC.

The chain couples TRBV28 to TRBJ2-7, with 7 bases matching TRBD1. Germline V gene data show CDR1 as MDHEN and CDR2 as SYDVKM. There are 13 residues in the CDR3. Unmatched junction bases numbered 7, after V lost 6 bases and J lost 5 bases. This CDR3 reads CASRRQGVNEQYF. The CDR3 DNA sequence: TGTGCCAGCAGGCGGCAGGGGGTCAACGAGCAGTACTTC. The full variable domain, in which reference TRBV28 and TRBJ2-7 provide the parts outside the CDR3, is DVKVTQSSRYLVKRTGEKVFLECVQDMDHENMFWYRQDPGLGLRLIYFSYDVKMKEKGDIPEGYSVSREKKERFSLILESASTNQTSMYLCASRRQGVNEQYFGPGTRLTVT.

The V gene is TRBV30, the J gene TRBJ2-5; 8 positions agree with TRBD1. The V and J ends lost 5 bases and 7 bases, in that order; junction bases with no gene match: 15. The germline gives CDR1 GTSNPN, CDR2 SVGIG (reference sequence). The CDR3 runs 15 residues. CDR3 loop: CAWDQLTGGPGTQYF. The CDR3 nucleotides are TGTGCCTGGGACCAATTAACAGGGGGGCCCGGGACCCAGTACTTC.

This chain connects TRBV20-1 to TRBJ1-5; D remains ambiguous. Trimming removed 5 bases from V and 6 bases from J, with 8 bases in between. Germline V gene data show CDR1 as DFQATT and CDR2 as SNEGSKA (reference sequence). CDR3 length: 11 amino acids. CDR3 bases: TGCAGTGCTCAACGCACTCAGCCCCAGCATTTT. Encoded protein: CSAQRTQPQHF.

This clone was seen only a few times. V is TRBV18 and J is TRBJ2-2; D may be TRBD1 (6 bases). Trimming removed 3 bases at V and 3 bases at J, with 20 bases between. The CDR3 spans 18 residues. The germline V gene encodes CDR1 KGHSH and CDR2 LQKENI. CDR3: CASSPVSGGQRYTGELFF. The DNA of the CDR3 is TGTGCCAGCTCACCGGTGTCTGGAGGACAGAGATACACCGGGGAGCTGTTTTTT.

The rearrangement joins TRBV5-1 to TRBJ2-7, with D possibly TRBD1 on 5 matching bases. The V gene lost 5 bases and the J gene lost 3 bases, with 18 bases spanning the gap. The CDR3 is 15 amino acids. Germline-derived CDR1 and CDR2 are SGHRS and YFSETQ. The CDR3 DNA follows: TGCGCCAGCAGGACGGTCCTTGGGGCCCACTACGAGCAGTACTTC. It translates to CASRTVLGAHYEQYF.

The chain couples TRBV7-9 to TRBJ2-1, with unresolved D. The CDR3 contains 16 residues. From germline, CDR1 is SEHNR and CDR2 FQNEAQ (reference sequence). The V and J ends lost 3 bases and 5 bases respectively, with 17 bases between them. CDR3 sequence: CASSFFHSPENNEQFF. The CDR3, as DNA: TGTGCCAGCAGCTTTTTCCATAGCCCCGAAAACAATGAGCAGTTCTTC.

The chain combines TRBV10-3 with TRBJ1-5, with D unresolved. Trimming left V 0 bases short and J 11 bases short, with 8 bases between. Germline lookup yields CDR1 ENHRY and CDR2 SYGVKD. CDR3 size: 12 residues. The CDR3: CAISESGEAQHF. CDR3 nucleotide sequence: TGTGCCATCAGTGAGTCCGGGGAGGCCCAGCATTTT.

CDR3 bases: TGTGCCAGCAGCTTAGGGACAGGGGAAACTGAAGCTTTCTTT. Encoded protein: CASSLGTGETEAFF. This chain connects TRBV5-6 to TRBJ1-1; 10 bases align to TRBD1. Germline V gene lookup returns CDR1 SGHDT and CDR2 YYEEEE. With V trimmed by 2 bases and J by 5 bases, 3 bases remained unmatched. The CDR3 has 14 amino acids.

This sequence joins TRBV2 and TRBJ2-7; 9 bases fit TRBD1. The CDR3 sequence is 15 residues long. CDR1 and CDR2 from the germline V gene are SNHLY and FYNNEI. V was clipped by 7 bases and J by 5 bases; unmatched bases: 12. The CDR3 sequence: CASIVGTGRGDEQYF. In nucleotides, the CDR3 is TGTGCCAGCATAGTAGGGACAGGGAGAGGCGACGAGCAGTACTTC.

The J gene is TRBJ1-2, the V gene TRBV28; no definite D call. The germline V gene has CDR1 MDHEN and CDR2 SYDVKM. Trimming shortened V by 2 bases and J by 3 bases, and 10 bases separated the two germline ends. This CDR3 spans 14 amino acids. CDR3: CASSLGVGHYGYTF. The DNA of the CDR3 is TGTGCCAGCAGTTTAGGAGTAGGGCACTATGGCTACACCTTC.